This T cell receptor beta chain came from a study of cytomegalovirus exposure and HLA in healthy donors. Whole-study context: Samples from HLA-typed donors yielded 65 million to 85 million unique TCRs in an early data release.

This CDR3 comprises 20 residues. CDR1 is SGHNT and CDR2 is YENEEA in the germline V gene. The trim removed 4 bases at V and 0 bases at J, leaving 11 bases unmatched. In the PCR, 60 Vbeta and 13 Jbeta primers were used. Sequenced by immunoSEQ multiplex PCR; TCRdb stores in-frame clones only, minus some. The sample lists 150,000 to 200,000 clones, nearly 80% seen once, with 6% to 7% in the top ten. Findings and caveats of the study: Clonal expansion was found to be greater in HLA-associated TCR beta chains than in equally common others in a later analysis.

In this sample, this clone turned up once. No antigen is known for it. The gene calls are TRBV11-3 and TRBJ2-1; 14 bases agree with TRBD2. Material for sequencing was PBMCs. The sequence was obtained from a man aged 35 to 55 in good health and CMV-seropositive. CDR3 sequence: CASSSPGTSGSSSSYNEQFF. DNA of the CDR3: TGTGCCAGCAGCTCCCCAGGGACTAGCGGGAGCTCAAGCTCCTACAATGAGCAGTTCTTC.